This T cell receptor beta chain was profiled in a study of response to subunit inactivated influenza vaccine. Germline V gene lookup returns CDR1 MGHRA and CDR2 YSYEKL. This CDR3 spans 15 amino acids. V lost 0 bases to trimming and J lost 7 bases, with 15 bases between them. Each CDR3 protein is one row after TCRdb ran MiXCR on the RT-PCR reads. The sample consists of fewer than 600,000 distinct CDR3 sequences, roughly 7.9% of them appearing once. This clonotype was seen many times. This TCR was sampled from a man between 45 and 75 years old who received an inactivated influenza vaccine. The chain has TRBV4-1 and TRBJ1-2; D is undetermined. Here the sequenced sample was PBMCs from blood, taken around 25 months after vaccination. CDR3 loop: CASSQEGAVTSGYTF. The CDR3 DNA follows: TGCGCCAGCAGCCAAGAGGGTGCGGTAACGAGTGGCTACACCTTC.